What follows describes a single TCR beta chain. Naive and memory CD4+ T cell DNA was deep-sequenced without culture. Assay used: immunoSEQ multiplex PCR; TCRdb lists only in-frame clones, some missing. The sample holds tens of thousands of clones, 80% to 90% seen once. These data belong to a study of CD4 T cells in relation to SARS-CoV-2 and coronaviruses. The unexposed donors gave CD4+ T cells in 2011-2018, prior to COVID-19. The CDR3 contains 14 residues. In germline, CDR1 is MDHEN, CDR2 SYDVKM. Trimming took 8 bases from V and 0 from J, leaving 14 bases between them. The source material was memory CD4+ T cells from PBMCs. The chain links TRBV28 to TRBJ2-7; the D call may be TRBD1 or TRBD2 (5 bases each). The source is a human donor in good health. The DNA of the CDR3 is TGTGCCAGCTATAGTAGGGGACGCTCCTACGAGCAGTACTTC. Its protein product is CASYSRGRSYEQYF.